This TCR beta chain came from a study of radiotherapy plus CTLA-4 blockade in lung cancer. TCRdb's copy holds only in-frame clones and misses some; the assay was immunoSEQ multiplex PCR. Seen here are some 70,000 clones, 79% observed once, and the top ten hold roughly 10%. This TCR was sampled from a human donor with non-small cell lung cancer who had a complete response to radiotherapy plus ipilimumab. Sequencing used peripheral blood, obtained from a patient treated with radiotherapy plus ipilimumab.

The CDR3: CASSKDRHYGYTF. In DNA, the CDR3 is TGTGCCAGTAGTAAGGACAGACACTATGGCTACACCTTC. The rearrangement uses TRBV19 and TRBJ1-2, with D possibly TRBD1 on 6 matching bases. The CDR3 totals 13 residues. V lost 4 bases, J lost 3 bases, and 9 bases lay in between. Germline V gives CDR1 LNHDA, CDR2 SQIVND (reference sequence).